The 24 T cell receptor beta chains below all came from one sample that was sequenced in a study of blood T cell repertoires in COVID-19. Generated by immunoSEQ multiplex PCR, the TCRdb table keeps only in-frame clones and is missing some. The sample lists about 150,000 clones, approximately 84% occurring once. The sequenced sample consisted of PBMCs or T cells enriched from blood (not recorded which). The source is a woman in her forties or fifties who had recovered from COVID-19.

The chain combines TRBV9 with TRBJ2-7; 10 bases match TRBD2. This CDR3 contains 16 residues. The germline V gene encodes CDR1 SGDLS and CDR2 YYNGEE. V trimming: 4 bases; J trimming: 0 bases; junction bases outside the gene matches: 7. DNA of the CDR3: TGTGCCAGCAGCCCCCTAGCGGGAGCGACCTCCTACGAGCAGTACTTC. Its protein product is CASSPLAGATSYEQYF.

The genes are TRBV3-1 (or the pseudogene TRBV3-2) and TRBJ2-5; TRBD2 matches at 9 bases. The CDR3 runs 14 residues. V shed 1 base, J shed 11 bases, and the junction held 8 bases outside the gene matches. The germline V gene encodes CDR1 LGHDT and CDR2 YNNKEL (reference sequence). The CDR3 here is CASSQVQLAGVQYF. Written as DNA, the CDR3 is TGTGCCAGCAGCCAAGTCCAGTTAGCGGGGGTGCAGTACTTC.

The chain joins TRBV24-1 to TRBJ2-7; D call uncertain. V was cut by 9 bases and J by 1 base, with 9 bases left in between. Germline V gene sequence: CDR1 KGHDR, CDR2 SFDVKD. The CDR3 length is 12 residues. CDR3 sequence (DNA): TGTGCCACCGCCGGGTCTTCCTACGAGCAGTACTTC. This codes for CATAGSSYEQYF.

The rearrangement joins TRBV28 to TRBJ2-7; 10 bases fit TRBD1. CDR1 and CDR2 (germline): MDHEN, SYDVKM. The CDR3 sequence is 15 residues long. V trimming: 5 bases; J trimming: 4 bases; junction bases outside the gene matches: 8. The CDR3 loop reads CASSDTGTGEYEQYF. The CDR3, as DNA: TGTGCCAGCAGTGACACCGGGACAGGGGAGTACGAGCAGTACTTC.

This clone was seen only once. The V call is TRBV3-1 (or the pseudogene TRBV3-2), the J call TRBJ2-1; D unclear. Trimming took off 4 bases at V and 0 bases at J, with 7 bases between the two ends. The germline CDR1 and CDR2 sequences are LGHDT and YNNKEL (reference sequence). This CDR3 has 14 amino acids. CDR3 nucleotides: TGTGCCAGCAGCCTAAGGAGCTCCTACAATGAGCAGTTCTTC. Protein sequence: CASSLRSSYNEQFF.

The chain uses TRBV6-5 and TRBJ1-4; D is uncertain. CDR1 is MNHEY and CDR2 is SVGAGI in the germline V gene. V was shortened by 6 bases and J by 3 bases, with 14 bases between the two germline ends. CDR3 length: 15 residues. CDR3 sequence reads: CASRGAGRANEKLFF. In DNA, the CDR3 is TGTGCCAGCAGAGGAGCTGGGAGGGCTAATGAAAAACTGTTTTTT.

The genes are TRBV21-1 and TRBJ1-5; TRBD1, the D gene given by the table, was not confirmed from the DNA. TRBV21-1 has pseudogene status. The CDR3 covers 18 residues. CDR3 loop: CASSRPLHRTANNQPQHF. CDR3 coding DNA: TGTGCCAGCAGCAGACCTCTTCATCGGACAGCCAACAATCAGCCCCAGCATTTT.

The rearrangement joins TRBV13 to TRBJ1-2; 11 bases are a match to TRBD1. V was clipped by 4 bases and J by 5 bases; unmatched bases: 9. The V gene's germline CDR1 is PRHDT and CDR2 FYEKMQ (reference sequence). The CDR3 contains 16 residues. CDR3 coding DNA: TGTGCCAGCAGCTCGTGGACAGGGGGCGTAGATTATGGCTACACCTTC. Translation: CASSSWTGGVDYGYTF.

The CDR3 DNA reads as TGTGCCAGCAAAGCGGCAGGGGAGGGAACTGAAGCTTTCTTT. It yields the protein CASKAAGEGTEAFF. The V and J genes are TRBV3-1 (or the pseudogene TRBV3-2) and TRBJ1-1; D perhaps matches TRBD1 (6 bases). The V and J ends lost 7 bases and 5 bases respectively, with 17 bases between them. Per the germline V gene, CDR1 is LGHDT and CDR2 is YNNKEL (reference sequence). CDR3 size: 14 residues.

This chain links TRBV19 with TRBJ2-3; D unclear. The CDR3 is 14 amino acids. V was trimmed by 4 bases and J by 1 base, leaving 9 bases between them. The germline V gene encodes CDR1 LNHDA and CDR2 SQIVND (reference sequence). This CDR3 reads CASSNRRRTDTQYF. CDR3 coding DNA: TGTGCCAGTAGTAACAGACGACGCACAGATACGCAGTATTTT.

This clone has only one observation. The chain carries TRBV28 and TRBJ1-4; D ambiguous. The CDR3 covers 15 residues. Per germline, CDR1 MDHEN and CDR2 SYDVKM. V dropped 7 bases and J dropped 3 bases, with 15 bases sitting between them. The CDR3 is CASTTWRGSNEKLFF. The CDR3 DNA is TGTGCCAGCACAACCTGGCGGGGTTCTAATGAAAAACTGTTTTTT.

This chain joins TRBV19 and TRBJ1-1; D gene uncertain. Trimming cost V 7 bases and J 3 bases, with 21 bases left between them. Germline V lookup: CDR1 LNHDA, CDR2 SQIVND (reference sequence). CDR3 length: 16 amino acids. The CDR3 sequence is CASIAGWAARDTEAFF. The DNA for the CDR3 is TGTGCCAGTATTGCGGGCTGGGCAGCAAGGGACACTGAAGCTTTCTTT.

This clone was counted between two and nine times. The chain joins TRBV7-8 to TRBJ1-5; possibly TRBD1 for D (6 bases). CDR1 is SGHVS and CDR2 is FQNEAQ in the germline V gene. V lost 4 bases, J lost 5 bases, and 12 bases lay in between. The CDR3 is 14 residues long. Here the CDR3 reads CASSSLTGHQPQHF. The CDR3 nucleotides read TGTGCCAGCAGCTCTCTGACAGGCCATCAGCCCCAGCATTTT. The full variable domain, completed using reference TRBV7-8 and TRBJ1-5, is GAGVSQSPRYKVAKRGQDVALRCDPISGHVSLFWYQQALGQGPEFLTYFQNEAQLDKSGLPSDRFFAERPEGSVSTLKIQRTQQEDSAVYLCASSSLTGHQPQHFGDGTRLSIL.

The rearrangement links TRBV7-2 to TRBJ2-3; D perhaps matches TRBD1 (5 bases). Trimming removed 4 bases from V and 5 bases from J, with 16 bases in between. The CDR3 contains 15 residues. The germline gives CDR1 SGHTA, CDR2 FQGNSA. The CDR3 here is CASSSGRGTGDTQYF. The DNA for the CDR3 is TGTGCCAGCAGCTCCGGTAGGGGAACAGGAGATACGCAGTATTTT.

The rearrangement links TRBV19 to TRBJ2-7, with 8 positions matching TRBD1. The CDR3 consists of 15 residues. The germline CDR1 and CDR2 sequences are LNHDA and SQIVND (reference sequence). With 5 bases clipped from V and 5 bases from J, the junction kept 11 bases outside the gene matches. This CDR3 reads CASSGGSGGPHEQYF. DNA of the CDR3: TGTGCCAGTAGTGGGGGATCAGGGGGCCCGCACGAGCAGTACTTC.

The chain joins TRBV27 to TRBJ2-7; 7 nucleotides align to TRBD1. Germline CDR1 and CDR2: MNHEY and SMNVEV (reference sequence). The CDR3 runs to 14 residues. After removal of 6 bases from V and 5 bases from J, the junction contained 10 bases not matched to a gene. The CDR3 sequence is CASSIDRVSNEQYF. The CDR3 DNA follows: TGTGCCAGCAGCATAGACAGGGTAAGCAACGAGCAGTACTTC.

The V gene is TRBV2, the J gene TRBJ1-3; a possible D gene is TRBD1 (5 bases). Per the germline V gene, CDR1 is SNHLY and CDR2 is FYNNEI. The length of the CDR3 is 14 residues. V lost 5 bases and J 4 bases, leaving 12 bases between the germline ends. CDR3 nucleotides: TGTGCCAGCAGTTTGACAGTGGAAGGAAACACCATATATTTT. Translating gives CASSLTVEGNTIYF.

The chain is built from TRBV30 and TRBJ1-1; 10 nucleotides match TRBD1. J was trimmed by 5 bases and V by 3 bases; bases with no gene match: 9. The CDR3 spans 15 residues. Germline CDR1 reads GTSNPN; CDR2 reads SVGIG (reference sequence). DNA for the CDR3: TGTGCCTGGAGCGCGAAGGACAGGGGGAGAACTGAAGCTTTCTTT. Its translation is CAWSAKDRGRTEAFF.

The gene calls are TRBV25-1 and TRBJ1-1, with 12 bases matching TRBD1. The germline V gene has CDR1 MGHDK and CDR2 SYGVNS. Unmatched junction bases numbered 13, after V lost 4 bases and J lost 4 bases. The CDR3 spans 18 residues. The CDR3 spells CASSAGYRDRGQGTEAFF. CDR3 DNA sequence: TGTGCCAGCAGTGCCGGGTACCGGGACAGGGGGCAAGGCACTGAAGCTTTCTTT.

This clone has a handful of counts. J is TRBJ1-1 and V is TRBV7-9; D is perhaps TRBD1 (6 bases). Trimming removed 5 bases at V and 7 bases at J, with 17 bases between. This CDR3 has 14 amino acids. Germline assignment: CDR1 SEHNR and CDR2 FQNEAQ (reference sequence). The CDR3 nucleotides are TGTGCCAGCAGCCCCAGGACAGCTGCTGATGAAGCTTTCTTT. This gives the protein CASSPRTAADEAFF.

The chain combines TRBV10-3 with TRBJ1-4; maybe TRBD1 (5 bases). The V and J ends lost 2 bases and 8 bases respectively, with 15 bases between them. Looked up from germline, CDR1 is ENHRY and CDR2 is SYGVKD. The CDR3 totals 15 residues. The CDR3 sequence: CAISEGGTAGEKLFF. CDR3 DNA: TGTGCCATCAGTGAGGGCGGCACGGCAGGGGAAAAACTGTTTTTT.

The chain employs TRBV2 and TRBJ1-1; tentatively, D is TRBD1 (5 bases). CDR3 length: 13 amino acids. The ends were cut back, 7 bases at V and 1 base at J, with 10 bases in the middle. Germline values: CDR1 SNHLY, CDR2 FYNNEI. CDR3 DNA: TGTGCCAGCACCAATGACAGGAACACTGAAGCTTTCTTT. It codes for CASTNDRNTEAFF. Full variable domain (missing parts from reference TRBV2 and TRBJ1-1): EPEVTQTPSHQVTQMGQEVILRCVPISNHLYFYWYRQILGQKVEFLVSFYNNEISEKSEIFDDQFSVERPDGSNFTLKIRSTKLEDSAMYFCASTNDRNTEAFFGQGTRLTVV.

The V and J genes are TRBV29-1 and TRBJ2-1; no definite D call. From germline, CDR1 is SQVTM and CDR2 ANQGSEA. The CDR3 is 12 amino acids. Trimming cost V 1 base and J 4 bases, with 5 bases left between them. DNA of the CDR3: TGCAGCGTTGAAGGTCTATACAATGAGCAGTTCTTC. The encoded protein is CSVEGLYNEQFF.

The J gene is TRBJ1-6, the V gene TRBV7-8; D is unresolved. Germline CDR1 reads SGHVS; CDR2 reads FQNEAQ. CDR3 size: 14 residues. The V end lost 5 bases, the J end lost 8 bases, and 13 bases lay between the germline ends. The CDR3 region is CASSPSYGDSPLHF. The CDR3 DNA reads TGTGCCAGCAGCCCCTCGTACGGGGATTCACCCCTCCACTTT.